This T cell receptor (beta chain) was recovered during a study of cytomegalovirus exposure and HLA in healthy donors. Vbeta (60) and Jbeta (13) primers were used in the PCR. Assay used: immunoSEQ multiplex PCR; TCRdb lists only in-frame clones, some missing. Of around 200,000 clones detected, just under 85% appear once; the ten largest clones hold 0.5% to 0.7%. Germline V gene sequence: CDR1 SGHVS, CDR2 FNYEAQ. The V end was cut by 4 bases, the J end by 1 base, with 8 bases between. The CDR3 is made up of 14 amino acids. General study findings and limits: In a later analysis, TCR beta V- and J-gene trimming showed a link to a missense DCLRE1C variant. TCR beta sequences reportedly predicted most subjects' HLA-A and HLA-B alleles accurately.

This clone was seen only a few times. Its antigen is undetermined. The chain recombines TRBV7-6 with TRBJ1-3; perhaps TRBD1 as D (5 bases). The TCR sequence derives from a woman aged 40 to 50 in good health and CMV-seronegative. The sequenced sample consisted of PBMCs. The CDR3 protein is CASSSQASGNTIYF. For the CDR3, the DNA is TGTGCCAGCAGCTCACAGGCTTCTGGAAACACCATATATTTT.